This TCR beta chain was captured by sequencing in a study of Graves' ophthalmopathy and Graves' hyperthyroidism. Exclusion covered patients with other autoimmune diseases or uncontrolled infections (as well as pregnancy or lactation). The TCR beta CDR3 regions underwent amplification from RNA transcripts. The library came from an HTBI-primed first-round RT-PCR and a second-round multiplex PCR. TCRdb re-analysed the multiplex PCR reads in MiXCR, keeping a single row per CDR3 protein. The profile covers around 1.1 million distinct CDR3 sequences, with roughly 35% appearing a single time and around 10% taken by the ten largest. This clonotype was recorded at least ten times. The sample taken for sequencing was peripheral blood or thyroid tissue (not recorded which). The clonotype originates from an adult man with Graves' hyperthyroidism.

The CDR3 bases are TGCAGCGTCGGAACTCGGGCAGGGGAATCCTACGAGCAGTACTTC. This translates into CSVGTRAGESYEQYF. V usage is TRBV29-1 and J usage is TRBJ2-7, with D tentatively TRBD1 (6 bases). V lost 6 bases, J lost 1 base, and 19 bases lay in between. Germline CDR1 reads SQVTM; CDR2 reads ANQGSEA. There are 15 residues in the CDR3.